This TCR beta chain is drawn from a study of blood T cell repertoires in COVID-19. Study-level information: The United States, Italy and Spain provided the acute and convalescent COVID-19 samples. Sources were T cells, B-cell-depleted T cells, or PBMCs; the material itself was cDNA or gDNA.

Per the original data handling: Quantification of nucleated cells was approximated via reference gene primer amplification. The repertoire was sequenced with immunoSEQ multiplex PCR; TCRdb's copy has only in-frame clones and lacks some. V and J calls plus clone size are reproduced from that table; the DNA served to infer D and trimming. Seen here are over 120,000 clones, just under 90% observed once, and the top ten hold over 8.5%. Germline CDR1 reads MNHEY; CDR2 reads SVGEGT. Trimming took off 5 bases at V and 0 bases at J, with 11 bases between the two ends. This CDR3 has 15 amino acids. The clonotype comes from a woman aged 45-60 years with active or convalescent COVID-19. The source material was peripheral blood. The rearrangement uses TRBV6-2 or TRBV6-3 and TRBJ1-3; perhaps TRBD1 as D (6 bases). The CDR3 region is CASSKTGYSGNTIYF. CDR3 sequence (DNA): TGTGCCAGCAGTAAGACAGGATACTCTGGAAACACCATATATTTT.